The rows below give T cell receptor beta chains drawn from one sample of a study of blood T cell repertoires in COVID-19. The protocol was immunoSEQ multiplex PCR, while the TCRdb copy is restricted to in-frame clones and leaves out a portion. Of 200,000 to 300,000 clones in the sample, 85% to 90% were seen once. The sequenced sample was peripheral blood. These receptors all come from a woman aged 40-49 years with acute or convalescent COVID-19. CDR3s include the opening cysteine and the closing phenylalanine or tryptophan. The D gene is left open where the match is weak. Where a row states a size, it is once, few, many or the class of an expanded clone; other rows omit it.

D: TRBD2
J: TRBJ2-5
size: -
V: TRBV2
CDR3: CASSPGLAGGQETQYF
DNA: TGTGCCAGCAGTCCGGGACTAGCGGGGGGGCAGGAGACCCAGTACTTC

D: -
J: TRBJ2-2
size: -
V: TRBV6-5
CDR3: CASSHREKDGELFF
DNA: TGTGCCAGCAGTCACAGGGAGAAGGACGGGGAGCTGTTTTTT

D: TRBD2
J: TRBJ2-5
size: -
V: TRBV3-1/TRBV3-2
CDR3: CASSRSRGQETQYF
DNA: TGTGCCAGCAGCCGCTCGCGGGGGCAAGAGACCCAGTACTTC

D: -
J: TRBJ1-3
size: -
V: TRBV30
CDR3: CAWSSRVAGNTIYF
DNA: TGTGCCTGGAGCTCCAGGGTTGCTGGAAACACCATATATTTT

D: -
J: TRBJ2-5
size: -
V: TRBV15
CDR3: CATSRAEETQYF
DNA: TGTGCCACCAGCAGAGCGGAAGAGACCCAGTACTTC

D: -
J: TRBJ2-3
size: -
V: TRBV25-1
CDR3: CASSERRGAKTDTQYF
DNA: TGTGCCAGCAGTGAGCGTCGGGGGGCCAAGACAGATACGCAGTATTTT

D: -
J: TRBJ1-6
size: -
V: TRBV7-7
CDR3: CASSLAFMSEENSPLHF
DNA: TGTGCCAGCAGCTTAGCGTTTATGAGTGAAGAAAATTCACCCCTCCACTTT

D: TRBD1
J: TRBJ1-2
size: once
V: TRBV7-9
CDR3: CASSYGQGLGYTF
DNA: TGTGCCAGCAGTTATGGACAGGGGCTTGGCTACACCTTC

D: TRBD2
J: TRBJ2-1
size: -
V: TRBV7-2
CDR3: CASSLSRRGGEQFF
DNA: TGTGCCAGCAGCTTATCTCGGCGGGGGGGTGAGCAGTTCTTC

D: TRBD1
J: TRBJ2-5
size: -
V: TRBV2
CDR3: CAGRQGAGETQYF
DNA: TGTGCCGGAAGACAGGGGGCAGGAGAGACCCAGTACTTC

D: -
J: TRBJ2-1
size: -
V: TRBV7-9
CDR3: CASSLGSSSYNEQFF
DNA: TGTGCCAGCAGCTTAGGATCGAGCTCCTACAATGAGCAGTTCTTC

D: TRBD1
J: TRBJ1-5
size: -
V: TRBV6-2/TRBV6-3
CDR3: CASSYRQGLEGPQHF
DNA: TGTGCCAGCAGTTACCGACAGGGGCTGGAGGGGCCCCAGCATTTT

D: -
J: TRBJ1-1
size: -
V: TRBV15
CDR3: CATSMETVTFF
DNA: TGTGCCACCAGCATGGAGACCGTGACTTTCTTT

D: TRBD1
J: TRBJ1-5
size: once
V: TRBV19
CDR3: CASSILQGASNQPQHF
DNA: TGTGCCAGTAGTATACTACAGGGGGCGAGCAATCAGCCCCAGCATTTT

D: -
J: TRBJ1-2
size: few
V: TRBV12-5
CDR3: CASGLVLGQLDSVLQTMEYGYTF
DNA: TGTGCTAGTGGTTTGGTACTTGGTCAACTCGATAGTGTTTTACAAACTATGGAATATGGCTACACCTTC

D: TRBD1
J: TRBJ1-6
size: few
V: TRBV5-6
CDR3: CASSSMDRISPLHF
DNA: TGTGCCAGCAGCTCGATGGACAGGATTTCACCCCTCCACTTT

D: -
J: TRBJ1-6
size: -
V: TRBV10-3
CDR3: CAIAPQGGTYNSPLHF
DNA: TGTGCCATCGCCCCCCAAGGGGGAACCTATAATTCACCCCTCCACTTT

D: -
J: TRBJ2-1
size: -
V: TRBV11-2
CDR3: CASSFGAYNEQFF
DNA: TGTGCCAGCAGCTTTGGGGCTTACAATGAGCAGTTCTTC

D: TRBD1
J: TRBJ1-3
size: -
V: TRBV11-2
CDR3: CASSLAPQGARGNTIYF
DNA: TGTGCCAGCAGCTTAGCCCCGCAGGGGGCGAGAGGAAACACCATATATTTT

D: TRBD1
J: TRBJ1-2
size: -
V: TRBV2
CDR3: CASRPDRVRGGYTF
DNA: TGTGCCAGCAGACCCGACAGGGTAAGAGGCGGCTACACCTTC

D: -
J: TRBJ1-1
size: -
V: TRBV5-1
CDR3: CASSLESGTNTEAFF
DNA: TGCGCCAGCAGCTTGGAGTCGGGTACGAACACTGAAGCTTTCTTT

D: TRBD2
J: TRBJ2-2
size: once
V: TRBV5-1
CDR3: CASSLVSGGAGANTGELFF
DNA: TGCGCCAGCAGCTTGGTCAGCGGGGGGGCCGGGGCGAACACCGGGGAGCTGTTTTTT

D: -
J: TRBJ2-6
size: -
V: TRBV24-1
CDR3: CATSQGGLTSGANVLTF
DNA: TGTGCCACCAGTCAGGGGGGACTGACCTCTGGGGCCAACGTCCTGACTTTC

D: -
J: TRBJ2-2
size: -
V: TRBV13
CDR3: CASSLRSGAGELFF
DNA: TGTGCCAGCAGCTTACGAAGCGGAGCCGGGGAGCTGTTTTTT

D: -
J: TRBJ1-2
size: -
V: TRBV4-1
CDR3: CASSHLSTGDYGYTF
DNA: TGCGCCAGCAGCCACCTGTCCACAGGTGACTATGGCTACACCTTC

D: -
J: TRBJ1-6
size: -
V: TRBV25-1
CDR3: CASSEYYGPNSPLHF
DNA: TGTGCCAGCAGTGAATACTACGGTCCTAATTCACCCCTCCACTTT

D: -
J: TRBJ1-3
size: -
V: TRBV19
CDR3: CASSALSSGNTIYF
DNA: TGTGCCAGTAGCGCTCTTAGCTCTGGAAACACCATATATTTT

D: TRBD1
J: TRBJ1-4
size: -
V: TRBV18
CDR3: CASSRQGENEKLFF
DNA: TGTGCCAGCTCCCGACAGGGAGAGAATGAAAAACTGTTTTTT

D: TRBD1
J: TRBJ2-2
size: few
V: TRBV24-1
CDR3: CATTHRRGHPSNTGELFF
DNA: TGTGCCACCACCCACCGCAGGGGGCATCCGTCGAACACCGGGGAGCTGTTTTTT

D: -
J: TRBJ1-6
size: -
V: TRBV11-3
CDR3: CASSHGGSPLHF
DNA: TGTGCCAGCAGCCACGGGGGATCACCCCTCCACTTT

D: -
J: TRBJ1-2
size: -
V: TRBV5-1
CDR3: CASSFRTESNYGYTF
DNA: TGCGCCAGCAGCTTCAGGACAGAGTCTAACTATGGCTACACCTTC

D: -
J: TRBJ2-1
size: -
V: TRBV5-1
CDR3: CASSSGLTFSYNEQFF
DNA: TGCGCCAGCAGCTCCGGACTGACCTTCTCCTACAATGAGCAGTTCTTC

D: -
J: TRBJ1-5
size: -
V: TRBV27
CDR3: CASSFSGKYSNQPQHF
DNA: TGTGCCAGCAGTTTCTCCGGGAAGTATAGCAATCAGCCCCAGCATTTT

D: TRBD1
J: TRBJ1-2
size: -
V: TRBV18
CDR3: CASSPLSGTGVHYGYTF
DNA: TGTGCCAGCTCACCATTATCCGGGACAGGGGTCCACTATGGCTACACCTTC

D: -
J: TRBJ1-5
size: -
V: TRBV4-1
CDR3: CASSYRQTDQPQHF
DNA: TGCGCCAGCAGCTACCGACAGACTGATCAGCCCCAGCATTTT

D: TRBD1
J: TRBJ1-4
size: -
V: TRBV5-1
CDR3: CASSLVPGGSQKLFF
DNA: TGCGCCAGCAGCTTGGTACCAGGGGGATCACAAAAACTGTTTTTT

D: TRBD1
J: TRBJ1-4
size: -
V: TRBV20-1
CDR3: CSANEDPTGGDLGNEKLFF
DNA: TGCAGTGCTAATGAGGACCCGACAGGGGGCGACCTCGGTAATGAAAAACTGTTTTTT

D: TRBD1
J: TRBJ1-2
size: -
V: TRBV19
CDR3: CASSIEGRGRNGYTF
DNA: TGTGCCAGTAGTATAGAAGGCAGGGGGCGGAATGGCTACACCTTC

D: -
J: TRBJ2-1
size: -
V: TRBV2
CDR3: CASSEYFNEQFF
DNA: TGTGCCAGCAGTGAATACTTCAATGAGCAGTTCTTC

D: -
J: TRBJ1-2
size: -
V: TRBV27
CDR3: CASSPARALGYTF
DNA: TGTGCCAGCAGCCCCGCCAGGGCTTTGGGCTACACCTTC

D: TRBD2
J: TRBJ2-1
size: -
V: TRBV29-1
CDR3: CSVDSWSGGDDEQFF
DNA: TGCAGCGTTGACTCGTGGAGCGGGGGGGATGATGAGCAGTTCTTC

D: -
J: TRBJ1-1
size: -
V: TRBV2
CDR3: CASSGGLRNTEAFF
DNA: TGTGCCAGCAGTGGGGGACTGCGGAACACTGAAGCTTTCTTT

D: TRBD1
J: TRBJ2-1
size: -
V: TRBV10-1
CDR3: CASSAVGQGVYNEQFF
DNA: TGCGCCAGCAGTGCTGTGGGACAGGGGGTTTACAATGAGCAGTTCTTC

D: -
J: TRBJ1-3
size: -
V: TRBV15
CDR3: CATSRSRGGIAGNTIYF
DNA: TGTGCCACCAGCAGATCCCGGGGGGGGATCGCTGGAAACACCATATATTTT

D: TRBD1
J: TRBJ2-5
size: -
V: TRBV18
CDR3: CASSPGQGETQYF
DNA: TGTGCCAGCTCACCCGGACAGGGAGAGACCCAGTACTTC

D: TRBD2
J: TRBJ2-5
size: -
V: TRBV7-2
CDR3: CASSLGNAGTSGETQYF
DNA: TGTGCCAGCAGCTTAGGGAACGCCGGGACTAGCGGAGAGACCCAGTACTTC

D: TRBD1
J: TRBJ1-5
size: -
V: TRBV12-5
CDR3: CASGRDRGNQPQHF
DNA: TGTGCTAGTGGTCGTGACAGGGGTAATCAGCCCCAGCATTTT

D: -
J: TRBJ1-6
size: -
V: TRBV4-1
CDR3: CASSQGLNSPLHF
DNA: TGCGCCAGCAGCCAAGGACTGAATTCACCCCTCCACTTT

D: -
J: TRBJ1-1
size: -
V: TRBV25-1
CDR3: CASRDTKQEMNTEAFF
DNA: TGTGCCAGCAGGGATACTAAACAGGAGATGAACACTGAAGCTTTCTTT

D: TRBD1
J: TRBJ2-3
size: -
V: TRBV5-1
CDR3: CASSLEGQPPDTQYF
DNA: TGCGCCAGCAGCTTGGAGGGACAGCCTCCAGATACGCAGTATTTT

D: TRBD1
J: TRBJ1-2
size: -
V: TRBV6-4
CDR3: CASRPGQGIYGYTF
DNA: TGTGCCAGCAGACCGGGACAGGGGATCTATGGCTACACCTTC